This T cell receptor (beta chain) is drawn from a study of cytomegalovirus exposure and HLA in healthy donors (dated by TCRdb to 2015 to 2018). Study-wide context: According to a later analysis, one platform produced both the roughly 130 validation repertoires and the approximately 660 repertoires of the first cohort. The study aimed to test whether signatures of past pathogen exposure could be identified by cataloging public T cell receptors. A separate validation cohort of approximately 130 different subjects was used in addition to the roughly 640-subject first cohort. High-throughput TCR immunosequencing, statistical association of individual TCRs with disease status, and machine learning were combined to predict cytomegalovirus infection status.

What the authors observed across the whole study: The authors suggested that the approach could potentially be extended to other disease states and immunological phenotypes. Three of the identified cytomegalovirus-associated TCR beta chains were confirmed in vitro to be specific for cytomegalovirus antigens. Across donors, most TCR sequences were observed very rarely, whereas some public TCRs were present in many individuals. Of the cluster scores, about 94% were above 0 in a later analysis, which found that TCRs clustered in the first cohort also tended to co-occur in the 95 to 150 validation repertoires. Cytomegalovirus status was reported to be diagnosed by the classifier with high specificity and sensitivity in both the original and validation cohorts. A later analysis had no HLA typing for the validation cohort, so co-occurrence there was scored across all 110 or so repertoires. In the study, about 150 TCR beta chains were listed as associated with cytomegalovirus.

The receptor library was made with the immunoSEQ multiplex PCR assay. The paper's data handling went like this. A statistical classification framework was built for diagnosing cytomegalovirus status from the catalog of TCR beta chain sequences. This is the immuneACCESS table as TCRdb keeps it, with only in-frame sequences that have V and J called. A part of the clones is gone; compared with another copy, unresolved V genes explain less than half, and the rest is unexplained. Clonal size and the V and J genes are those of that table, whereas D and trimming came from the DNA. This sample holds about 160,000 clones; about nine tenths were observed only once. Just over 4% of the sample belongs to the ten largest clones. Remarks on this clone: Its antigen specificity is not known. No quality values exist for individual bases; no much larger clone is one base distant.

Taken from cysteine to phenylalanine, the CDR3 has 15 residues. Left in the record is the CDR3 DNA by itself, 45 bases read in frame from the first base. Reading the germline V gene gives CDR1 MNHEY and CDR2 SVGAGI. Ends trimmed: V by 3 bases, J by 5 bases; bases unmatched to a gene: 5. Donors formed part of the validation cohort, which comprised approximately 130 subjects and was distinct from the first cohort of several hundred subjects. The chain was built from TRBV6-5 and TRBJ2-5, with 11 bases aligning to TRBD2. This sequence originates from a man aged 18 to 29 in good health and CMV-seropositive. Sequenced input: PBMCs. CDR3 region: CASSYGTSGSETQYF. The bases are TGTGCCAGCAGTTATGGCACTAGCGGGAGCGAGACCCAGTACTTC.